This T cell receptor (beta chain) was identified during a study of blood T cell repertoires in COVID-19 (dated by TCRdb to the early 2020s). As for the study more broadly: Samples from collaborators originated in the United States, Italy and Spain and spanned both the acute and convalescent phases of COVID-19. The repertoires were released in a freely available public database intended as a resource for research on the immune response to SARS-CoV-2. A de-identified subject ID, COVID-19 status, age in years and sex were almost always included in the sample metadata. Samples came from the ongoing ImmuneRACE study (first 160 participants) plus 1,254 subjects from 6 global collaborators. Deeply sampled blood TCRbeta repertoires from subjects exposed to, actively infected with, or recovered from COVID-19 were included in the dataset. The prospective study material was composed of cDNA or gDNA derived from T cells, B-cell-depleted T cells, or PBMCs. HLA class I and class II types, where available, came from metadata supplied by the sample provider rather than from assay-based typing.

The CDR1 and CDR2 encoded by the germline V gene are SGHAT and FQNNGV. The CDR3 measures 13 amino acids from cysteine to phenylalanine. Only CDR3 DNA remains: 39 bases, in frame from the first base. Trimming takes 6 bases from V and 8 bases from J, and the germline ends sit 16 bases apart. A word on this clone: Its target antigen remains unknown. It has no much larger one-base neighbor in the sample; base qualities were not kept.

Broad study findings and their caveats: The amount of clinical and demographic metadata varied by source and participant and was provided uncurated.

TCRbeta CDR3 regions were amplified from genomic DNA by means of the immunoSEQ Assay, a bias-controlled multiplex PCR. On the authors' methods: The number of nucleated cells in each sample was estimated from the amplification of reference gene primers within the assay. Sequence reads were collapsed and filtered to measure the absolute abundance of every unique TCRbeta CDR3 rearrangement. Productive Simpson clonality was computed per sample as the square root of Simpson's diversity index over productive rearrangements. TCRdb took over this immuneACCESS table, retaining in-frame rearrangements with V and J assigned. Such tables are incomplete; in checked studies, under half of the missing clones stem from an unresolved V gene, and the remainder is unexplained. The V and J calls and the clone size are those of that table, but D and trimming were determined from the DNA. In all, the sample holds about 210,000 clones, and approximately 81% of those were seen once. Roughly 10% of the sample is taken by the ten largest.

In Seattle, one collaborating source enrolled patients while the infection was active and tracked those patients longitudinally over the course of disease. The collaborating institutions used their own protocols to collect whole blood in K2EDTA tubes. For TCRbeta analysis, collaborator samples were shipped as frozen whole blood, as isolated PBMCs, or as DNA extracted from either sample type. The sequence derives from an elderly woman with COVID-19, enrolled during active disease. The sequenced sample consisted of peripheral blood. The sequence is built from TRBV11-2 and TRBJ1-2; tentative D gene TRBD1, with 5 bases matching. The DNA sequence is given as TGTGCCAGCAGTCGACAGCAATCCTCAGGCTACACCTTC. This codes for CASSRQQSSGYTF.